The entry below gives a single TCR beta chain sequence along with its context. Its antigen is currently unknown. The sample belongs to a study of T cell responses to AZD1222 COVID-19 vaccine. The study's findings and limits: Repertoires were obtained solely post-peak T cell response.

This table comes from immunoSEQ multiplex PCR, and its TCRdb copy is limited to in-frame clones, with some not included. Among over 120,000 clones listed, 90% to 95% were seen once. The CDR3 runs to 15 residues. Germline values: CDR1 SQVTM, CDR2 ANQGSEA. Trimming took 4 bases from V and 10 from J; bases not matched to a gene: 15. The TCR originated in an adult who had recovered from COVID-19. V and J are TRBV29-1 and TRBJ2-1; 8 bases line up with TRBD2. Here the sequenced sample was peripheral blood, taken after recovery from COVID-19. Here the CDR3 DNA reads TGCAGCGTTGCTAGGGCGGGAGGCCCATCATCGGAGCAGTTCTTC. Its translation is CSVARAGGPSSEQFF.